This T cell receptor (beta chain) was recovered during a study of PD-1 blockade in classical Hodgkin lymphoma. For the study at large: Once every 2 weeks, patients received intravenous nivolumab at 3 mg/kg.

The method was immunoSEQ multiplex PCR; TCRdb's version includes in-frame clones alone and lacks a portion of them. The sample has about 97,000 clones, roughly 88% seen once; the top ten hold roughly an eighth. Every patient experienced relapse after autologous stem cell transplantation, and brentuximab vedotin exposure varied. Concerning this clone itself: The antigen is undetermined.

CDR1 is ENHRY, CDR2 SYGVKD, per germline. Trimming took 9 bases from V and 8 from J; bases not matched to a gene: 7. The CDR3 runs to 13 residues. Whole-study results and caveats: Significantly greater TCR diversity emerged by C4D1 in CD4+ cells but not CD8+ cells. Complete responders showed a baseline diversity that resembled the diversity of newly diagnosed patients.

The material sequenced was peripheral blood mononuclear cells (PBMCs), taken at baseline. The genes are TRBV10-3 and TRBJ2-1, with 10 bases fitting TRBD1. The source of this sequence is a human donor with classical Hodgkin lymphoma. In DNA, the CDR3 is TGTGCCATACGACAGGGGGCTGAAGATGAGCAGTTCTTC. Its translation: CAIRQGAEDEQFF.